This T cell receptor (beta chain) stems from a study of cytomegalovirus exposure and HLA in healthy donors. General study results and limits: Reports showed the classifier diagnosing cytomegalovirus status with high specificity and sensitivity.

PCR amplification relied on 60 Vbeta primers (plus 13 Jbeta primers). Only in-frame clones appear in the TCRdb table, and some are missing; sequencing was by immunoSEQ multiplex PCR. Here the sample spans about 220,000 clones, less than 85% being singletons. As regards this clone: What it binds is unknown.

The specimen sequenced was PBMCs. The receptor was isolated from a man between 18 and 35 years old in good health and CMV-seronegative.

The CDR3 reads CASSRYRNYGYTF. The DNA of the CDR3 is TGTGCCAGCAGCCGCTACAGGAATTATGGCTACACCTTC. This rearrangement joins TRBV16 to TRBJ1-2; TRBD1 might be the D (5 bases). Germline values: CDR1 KGHSY, CDR2 FQNENV. Trimming removed 4 bases at V and 5 bases at J, with 11 bases between. There are 13 residues in the CDR3.